Detailed here is one TCR beta chain. The sample comes from a study of blood T cell repertoires in COVID-19. Only in-frame clones appear in the TCRdb table, and some are missing; sequencing was by immunoSEQ multiplex PCR. Among 90,000 or so clones, approximately 89% were seen once, and the ten largest hold 5.2%. This sequence originates from an elderly woman with active COVID-19. The material sequenced was peripheral blood.

The CDR3 DNA is TGTGCCAGCAGCTTTGGAGCGGGAGGTGCGGACGAGCAGTACTTC. Residues: CASSFGAGGADEQYF. This rearrangement joins TRBV5-5 to TRBJ2-7; TRBD2 matches 9 bases. The CDR3 runs 15 residues. Looked up from germline, CDR1 is SGHKS and CDR2 is YYEKEE (reference sequence). Trimming cost V 2 bases and J 5 bases; bases outside gene matches: 8.